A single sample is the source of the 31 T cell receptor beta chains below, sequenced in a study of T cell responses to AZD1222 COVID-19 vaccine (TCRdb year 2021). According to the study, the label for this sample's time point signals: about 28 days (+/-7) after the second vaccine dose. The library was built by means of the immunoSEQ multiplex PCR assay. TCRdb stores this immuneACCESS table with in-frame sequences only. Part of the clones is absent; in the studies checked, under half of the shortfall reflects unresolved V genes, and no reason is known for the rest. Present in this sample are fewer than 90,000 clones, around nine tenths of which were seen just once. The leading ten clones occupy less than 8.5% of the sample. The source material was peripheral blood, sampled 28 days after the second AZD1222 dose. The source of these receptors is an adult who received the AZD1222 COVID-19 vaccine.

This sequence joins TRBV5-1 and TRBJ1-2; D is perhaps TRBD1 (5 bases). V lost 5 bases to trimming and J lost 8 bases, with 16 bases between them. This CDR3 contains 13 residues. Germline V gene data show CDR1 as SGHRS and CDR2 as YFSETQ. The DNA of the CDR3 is TGCGCCAGCAGTCGAACAGGATCAGGAGGCTACACCTTC. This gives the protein CASSRTGSGGYTF.

CDR3: CASSTIFRGTASGNTIYF. CDR3 coding DNA: TGTGCCAGCAGCACGATCTTTCGGGGAACCGCTTCTGGAAACACCATATATTTT. The rearrangement joins TRBV21-1 to TRBJ1-3. TRBV21-1 is given as a pseudogene. CDR3 length: 18 residues.

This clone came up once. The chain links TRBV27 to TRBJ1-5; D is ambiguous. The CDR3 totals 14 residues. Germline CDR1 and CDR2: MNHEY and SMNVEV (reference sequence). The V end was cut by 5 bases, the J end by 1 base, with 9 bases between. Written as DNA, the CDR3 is TGTGCCAGCAGTCCGGGTCAGAGCAATCAGCCCCAGCATTTT. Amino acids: CASSPGQSNQPQHF.

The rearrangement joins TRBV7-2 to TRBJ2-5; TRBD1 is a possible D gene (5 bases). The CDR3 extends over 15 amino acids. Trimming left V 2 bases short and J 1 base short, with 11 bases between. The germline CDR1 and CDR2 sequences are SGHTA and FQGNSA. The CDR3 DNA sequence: TGTGCCAGCAGCTTACTAAAGGGGTCCCAAGAGACCCAGTACTTC. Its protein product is CASSLLKGSQETQYF.

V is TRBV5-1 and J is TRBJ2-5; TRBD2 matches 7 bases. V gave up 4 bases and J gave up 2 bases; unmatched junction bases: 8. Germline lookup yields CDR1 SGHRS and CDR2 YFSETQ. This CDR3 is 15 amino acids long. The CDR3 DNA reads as TGCGCCAGCAGCCGCGCGGGGACTACACAAGAGACCCAGTACTTC. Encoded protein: CASSRAGTTQETQYF.

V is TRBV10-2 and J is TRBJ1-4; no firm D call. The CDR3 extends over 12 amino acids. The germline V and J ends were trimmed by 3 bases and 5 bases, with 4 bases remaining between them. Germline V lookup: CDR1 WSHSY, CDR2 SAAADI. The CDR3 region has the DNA TGCGCCAGCAGTGATCCGAATGAAAAACTGTTTTTT. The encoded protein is CASSDPNEKLFF.

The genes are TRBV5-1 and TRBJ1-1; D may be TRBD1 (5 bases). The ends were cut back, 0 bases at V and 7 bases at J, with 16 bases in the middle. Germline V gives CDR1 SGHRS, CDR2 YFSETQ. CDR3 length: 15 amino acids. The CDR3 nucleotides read TGCGCCAGCAGCTTGGCCCCCACAGGACTTGTTGAAGCTTTCTTT. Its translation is CASSLAPTGLVEAFF. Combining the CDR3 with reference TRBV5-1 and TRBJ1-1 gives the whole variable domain KAGVTQTPRYLIKTRGQQVTLSCSPISGHRSVSWYQQTPGQGLQFLFEYFSETQRNKGNFPGRFSGRQFSNSRSEMNVSTLELGDSALYLCASSLAPTGLVEAFFGQGTRLTVV.

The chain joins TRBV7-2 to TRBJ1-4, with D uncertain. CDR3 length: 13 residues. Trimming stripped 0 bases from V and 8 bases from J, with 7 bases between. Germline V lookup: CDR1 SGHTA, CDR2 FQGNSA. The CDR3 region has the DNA TGTGCCAGCAGCTTAGCGATAAGAGAAAAACTGTTTTTT. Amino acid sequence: CASSLAIREKLFF.

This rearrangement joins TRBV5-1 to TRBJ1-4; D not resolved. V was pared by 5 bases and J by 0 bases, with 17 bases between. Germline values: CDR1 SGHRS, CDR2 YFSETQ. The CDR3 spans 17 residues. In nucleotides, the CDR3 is TGCGCCAGCAGTTTCTTGGGCAATTTTGCAACTAATGAAAAACTGTTTTTT. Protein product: CASSFLGNFATNEKLFF.

The CDR3 loop is CASSTRTGKVETQYF. For the CDR3, the DNA is TGTGCCAGCAGCACAAGGACAGGGAAGGTGGAGACCCAGTACTTC. The J gene is TRBJ2-5, the V gene TRBV7-7; TRBD1 matches 8 bases. This CDR3 spans 15 amino acids. Trimming took 5 bases from V and 5 from J; bases not matched to a gene: 10. Germline V gene data show CDR1 as SSHAT and CDR2 as FNYEAQ (reference sequence).

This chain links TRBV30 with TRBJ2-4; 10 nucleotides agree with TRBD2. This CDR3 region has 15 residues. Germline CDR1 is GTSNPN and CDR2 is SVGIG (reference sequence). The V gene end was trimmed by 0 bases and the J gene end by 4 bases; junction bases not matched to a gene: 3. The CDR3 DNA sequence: TGTGCCTGGAGTGTAGGACTAGCGGCGAAAAACATTCAGTACTTC. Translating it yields CAWSVGLAAKNIQYF.

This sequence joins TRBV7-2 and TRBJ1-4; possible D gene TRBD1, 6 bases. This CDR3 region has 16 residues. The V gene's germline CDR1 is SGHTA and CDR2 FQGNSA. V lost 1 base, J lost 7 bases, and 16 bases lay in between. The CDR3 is CASSLGGGGTSEKLFF. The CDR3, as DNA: TGTGCCAGCAGCTTAGGAGGGGGGGGAACAAGTGAAAAACTGTTTTTT.

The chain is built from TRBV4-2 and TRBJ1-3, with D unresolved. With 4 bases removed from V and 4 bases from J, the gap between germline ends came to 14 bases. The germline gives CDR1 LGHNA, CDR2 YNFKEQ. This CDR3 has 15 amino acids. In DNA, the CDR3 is TGTGCCAGCAGCCCATTCGGCCCTGTGGGAAACACCATATATTTT. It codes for CASSPFGPVGNTIYF.

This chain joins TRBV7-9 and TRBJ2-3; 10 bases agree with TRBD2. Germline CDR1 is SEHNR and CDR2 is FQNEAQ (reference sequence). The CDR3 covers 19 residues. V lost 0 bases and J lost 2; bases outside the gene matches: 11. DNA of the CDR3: TGTGCCAGCAGCTTAGCTGGCCTAGCGGGGGTTGCGATCACAGATACGCAGTATTTT. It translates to CASSLAGLAGVAITDTQYF.

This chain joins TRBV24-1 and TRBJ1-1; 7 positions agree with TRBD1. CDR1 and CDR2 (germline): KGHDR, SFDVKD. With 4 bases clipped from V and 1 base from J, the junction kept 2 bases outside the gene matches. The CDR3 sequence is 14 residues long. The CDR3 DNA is TGTGCCACCAGTGAGAACAGGGGGAACACTGAAGCTTTCTTT. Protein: CATSENRGNTEAFF.

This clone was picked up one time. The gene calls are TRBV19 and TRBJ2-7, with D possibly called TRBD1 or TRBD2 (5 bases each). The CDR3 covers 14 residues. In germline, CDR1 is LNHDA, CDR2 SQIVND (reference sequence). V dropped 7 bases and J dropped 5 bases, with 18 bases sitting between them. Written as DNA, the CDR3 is TGTGCCAGTACCATCCGAGCAGGGACCCACGAGCAGTACTTC. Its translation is CASTIRAGTHEQYF.

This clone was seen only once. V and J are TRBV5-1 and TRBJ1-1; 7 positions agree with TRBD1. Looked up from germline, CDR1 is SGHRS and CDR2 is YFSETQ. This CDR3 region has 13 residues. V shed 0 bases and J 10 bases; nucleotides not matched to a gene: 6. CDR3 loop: CASSLEAGGLAFF. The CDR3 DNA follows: TGCGCCAGCAGCTTGGAGGCAGGGGGGTTAGCTTTCTTT.

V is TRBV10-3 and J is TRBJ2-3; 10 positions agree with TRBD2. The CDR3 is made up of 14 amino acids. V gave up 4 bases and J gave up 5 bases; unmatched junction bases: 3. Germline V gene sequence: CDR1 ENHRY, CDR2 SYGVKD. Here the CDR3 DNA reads TGTGCCATCAGTGCGGGACTAGCGTTAGATACGCAGTATTTT. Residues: CAISAGLALDTQYF.

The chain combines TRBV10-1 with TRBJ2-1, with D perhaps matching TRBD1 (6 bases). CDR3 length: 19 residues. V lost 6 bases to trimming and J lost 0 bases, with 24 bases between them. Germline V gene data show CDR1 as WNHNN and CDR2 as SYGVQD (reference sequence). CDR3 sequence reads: CASSTPGRGASSSYNEQFF. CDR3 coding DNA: TGCGCCAGCAGCACTCCGGGCAGGGGAGCATCTAGCTCCTACAATGAGCAGTTCTTC.

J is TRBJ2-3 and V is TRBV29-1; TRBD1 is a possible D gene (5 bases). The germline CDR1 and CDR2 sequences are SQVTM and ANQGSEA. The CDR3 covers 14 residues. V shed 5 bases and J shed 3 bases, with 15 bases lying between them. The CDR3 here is CSVYIGVGTDTQYF. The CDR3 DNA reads TGCAGCGTTTACATAGGGGTTGGGACAGATACGCAGTATTTT.

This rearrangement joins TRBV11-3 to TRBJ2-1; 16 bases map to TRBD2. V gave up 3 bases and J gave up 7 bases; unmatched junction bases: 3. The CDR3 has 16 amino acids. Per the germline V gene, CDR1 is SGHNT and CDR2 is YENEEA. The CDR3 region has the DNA TGTGCCAGCAGCTTGGGACTAGCGGGAGGGCCTAATGAGCAGTTCTTC. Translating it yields CASSLGLAGGPNEQFF. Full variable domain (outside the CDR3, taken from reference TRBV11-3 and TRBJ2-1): EAGVVQSPRYKIIEKKQPVAFWCNPISGHNTLYWYLQNLGQGPELLIRYENEEAVDDSQLPKDRFSAERLKGVDSTLKIQPAELGDSAVYLCASSLGLAGGPNEQFFGPGTRLTVL.

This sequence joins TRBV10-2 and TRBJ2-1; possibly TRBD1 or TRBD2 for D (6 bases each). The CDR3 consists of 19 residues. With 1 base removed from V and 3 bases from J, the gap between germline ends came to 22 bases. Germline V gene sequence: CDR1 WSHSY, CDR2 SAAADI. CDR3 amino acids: CASSELAGDSLIVYNEQFF. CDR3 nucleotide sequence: TGCGCCAGCAGTGAGTTGGCAGGGGACTCGCTAATTGTCTACAATGAGCAGTTCTTC.

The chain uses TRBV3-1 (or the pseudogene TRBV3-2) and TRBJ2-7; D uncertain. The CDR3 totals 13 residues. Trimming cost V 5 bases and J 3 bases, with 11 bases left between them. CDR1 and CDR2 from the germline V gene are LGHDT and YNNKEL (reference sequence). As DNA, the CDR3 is TGTGCCAGCAGCTCTACCGACAACTACGAGCAGTACTTC. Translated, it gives CASSSTDNYEQYF.

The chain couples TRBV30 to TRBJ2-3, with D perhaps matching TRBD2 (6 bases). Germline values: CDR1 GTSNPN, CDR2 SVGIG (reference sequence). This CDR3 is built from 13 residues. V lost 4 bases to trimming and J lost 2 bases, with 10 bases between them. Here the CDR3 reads CAWTRETTDTQYF. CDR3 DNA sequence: TGTGCCTGGACGCGGGAAACCACAGATACGCAGTATTTT.

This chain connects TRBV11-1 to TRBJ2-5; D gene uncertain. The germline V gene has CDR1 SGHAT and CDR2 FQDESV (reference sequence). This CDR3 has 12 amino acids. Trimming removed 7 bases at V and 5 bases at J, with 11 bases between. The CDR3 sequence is CASKYGSETQYF. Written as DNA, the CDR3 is TGTGCCAGCAAATACGGTAGCGAGACCCAGTACTTC.

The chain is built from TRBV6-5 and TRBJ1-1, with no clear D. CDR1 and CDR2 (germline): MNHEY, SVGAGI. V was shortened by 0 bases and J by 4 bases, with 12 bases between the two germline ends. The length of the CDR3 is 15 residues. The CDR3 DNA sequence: TGTGCCAGCAGTTACTCTTGGGCAGTTCCCACTGAAGCTTTCTTT. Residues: CASSYSWAVPTEAFF.

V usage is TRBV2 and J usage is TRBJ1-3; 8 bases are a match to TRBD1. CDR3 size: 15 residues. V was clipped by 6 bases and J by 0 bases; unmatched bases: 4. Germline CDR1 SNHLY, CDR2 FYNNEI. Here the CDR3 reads CASRRQGHSGNTIYF. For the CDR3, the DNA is TGTGCCAGCAGAAGACAGGGGCACTCTGGAAACACCATATATTTT.

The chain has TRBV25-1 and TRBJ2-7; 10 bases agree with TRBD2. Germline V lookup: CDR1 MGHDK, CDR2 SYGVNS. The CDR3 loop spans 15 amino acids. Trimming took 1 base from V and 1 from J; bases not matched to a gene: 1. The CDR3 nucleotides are TGTGCCAGCAGTGAATGGACTAGCGGATCCTACGAGCAGTACTTC. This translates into CASSEWTSGSYEQYF.

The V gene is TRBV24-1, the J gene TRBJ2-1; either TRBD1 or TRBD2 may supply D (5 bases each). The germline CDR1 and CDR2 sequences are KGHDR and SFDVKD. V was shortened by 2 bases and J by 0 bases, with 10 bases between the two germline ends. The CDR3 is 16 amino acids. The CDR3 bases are TGTGCCACCAGTGATTCGGGACGTACCTCCTACAATGAGCAGTTCTTC. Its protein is CATSDSGRTSYNEQFF.

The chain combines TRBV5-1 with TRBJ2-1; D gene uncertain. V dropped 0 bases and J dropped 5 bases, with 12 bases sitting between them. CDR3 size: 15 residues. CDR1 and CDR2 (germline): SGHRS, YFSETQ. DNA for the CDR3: TGCGCCAGCAGCTTGGCTTTTTCCTTGGACAATGAGCAGTTCTTC. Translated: CASSLAFSLDNEQFF.

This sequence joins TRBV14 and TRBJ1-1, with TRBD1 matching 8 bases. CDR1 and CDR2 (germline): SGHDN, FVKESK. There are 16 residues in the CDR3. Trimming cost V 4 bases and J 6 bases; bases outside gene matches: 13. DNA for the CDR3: TGTGCCAGCAGCCGAGCCCCCACAGGGGGATTTTCTGAAGCTTTCTTT. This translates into CASSRAPTGGFSEAFF.